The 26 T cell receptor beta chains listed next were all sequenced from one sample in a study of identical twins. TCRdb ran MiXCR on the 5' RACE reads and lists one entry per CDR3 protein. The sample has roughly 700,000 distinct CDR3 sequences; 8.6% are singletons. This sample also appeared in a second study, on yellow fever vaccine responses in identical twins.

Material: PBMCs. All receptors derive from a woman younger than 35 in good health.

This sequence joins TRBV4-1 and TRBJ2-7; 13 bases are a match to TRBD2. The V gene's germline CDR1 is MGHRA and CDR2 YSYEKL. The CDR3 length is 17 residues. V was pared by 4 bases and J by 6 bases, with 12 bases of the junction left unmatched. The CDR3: CASSPGLAGAYRPEQYF. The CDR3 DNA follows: TGCGCCAGCAGCCCCGGACTAGCGGGAGCCTATCGTCCCGAGCAGTACTTC.

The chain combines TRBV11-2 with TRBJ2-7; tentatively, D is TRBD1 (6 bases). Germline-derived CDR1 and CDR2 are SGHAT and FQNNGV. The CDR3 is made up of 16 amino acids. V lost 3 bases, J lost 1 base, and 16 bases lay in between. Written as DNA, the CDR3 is TGTGCCAGCAGCTTGGGAAGCGACAGGAGATCCTACGAGCAGTACTTC. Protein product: CASSLGSDRRSYEQYF.

DNA of the CDR3: TGTGCCAGCAGTGAGGGGAGCAGCTCCTACAATGAGCAGTTCTTC. Translating gives CASSEGSSSYNEQFF. J is TRBJ2-1 and V is TRBV2; D may be TRBD2 (5 bases). This CDR3 spans 15 amino acids. Germline CDR1 is SNHLY and CDR2 is FYNNEI. Trimming took 3 bases from V and 0 from J, leaving 9 bases between them.

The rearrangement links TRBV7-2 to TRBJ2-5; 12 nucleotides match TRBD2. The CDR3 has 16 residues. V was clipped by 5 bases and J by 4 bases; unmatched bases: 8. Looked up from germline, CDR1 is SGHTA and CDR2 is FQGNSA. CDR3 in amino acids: CASSPSGRALGETQYF. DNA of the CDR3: TGTGCCAGCAGCCCTAGCGGGAGGGCCCTTGGAGAGACCCAGTACTTC.

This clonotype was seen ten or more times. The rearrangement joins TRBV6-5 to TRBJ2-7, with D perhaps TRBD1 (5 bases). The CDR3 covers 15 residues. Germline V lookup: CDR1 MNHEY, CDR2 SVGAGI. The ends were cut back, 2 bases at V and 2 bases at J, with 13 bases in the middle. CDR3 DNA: TGTGCCAGCAGTTACGGTGGCAGGGCGACCTACGAGCAGTACTTC. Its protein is CASSYGGRATYEQYF.

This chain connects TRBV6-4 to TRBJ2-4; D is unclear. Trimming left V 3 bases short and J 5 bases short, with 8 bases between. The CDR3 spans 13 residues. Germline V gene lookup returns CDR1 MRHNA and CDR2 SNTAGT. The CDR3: CASSESVENIQYF. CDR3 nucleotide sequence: TGTGCCAGCAGTGAGTCCGTGGAAAACATTCAGTACTTC.

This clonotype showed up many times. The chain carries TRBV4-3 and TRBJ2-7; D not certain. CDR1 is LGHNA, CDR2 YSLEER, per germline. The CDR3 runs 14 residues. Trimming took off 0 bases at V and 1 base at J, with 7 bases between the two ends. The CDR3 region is CASSQEGRSYEQYF. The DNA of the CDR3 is TGCGCCAGCAGCCAAGAGGGCAGGTCCTACGAGCAGTACTTC.

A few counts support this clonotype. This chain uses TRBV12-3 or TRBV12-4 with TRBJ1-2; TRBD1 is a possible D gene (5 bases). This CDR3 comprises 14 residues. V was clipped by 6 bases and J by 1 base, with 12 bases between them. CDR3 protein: CASSQIQGNYGYTF. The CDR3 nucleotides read TGTGCCAGCAGCCAAATCCAGGGTAACTATGGCTACACCTTC.

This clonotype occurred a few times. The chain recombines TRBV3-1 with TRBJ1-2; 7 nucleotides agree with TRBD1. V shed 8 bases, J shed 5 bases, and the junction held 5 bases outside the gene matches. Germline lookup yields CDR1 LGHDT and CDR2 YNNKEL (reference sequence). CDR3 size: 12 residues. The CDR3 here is CASGDRRYGYTF. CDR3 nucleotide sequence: TGTGCCAGCGGGGACAGACGTTATGGCTACACCTTC.

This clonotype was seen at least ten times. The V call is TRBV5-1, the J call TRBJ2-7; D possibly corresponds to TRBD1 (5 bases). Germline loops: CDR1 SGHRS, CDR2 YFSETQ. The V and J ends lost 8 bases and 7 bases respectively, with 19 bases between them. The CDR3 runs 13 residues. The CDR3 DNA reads TGCGCCAGTTCAATCGGGCCATCAGGGGAGCAGTACTTC. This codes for CASSIGPSGEQYF.

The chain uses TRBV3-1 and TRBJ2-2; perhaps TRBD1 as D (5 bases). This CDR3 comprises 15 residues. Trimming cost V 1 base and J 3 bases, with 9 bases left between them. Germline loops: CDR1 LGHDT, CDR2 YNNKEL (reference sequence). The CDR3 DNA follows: TGTGCCAGCAGCCAAGTCTCAGGGTACACCGGGGAGCTGTTTTTT. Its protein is CASSQVSGYTGELFF.

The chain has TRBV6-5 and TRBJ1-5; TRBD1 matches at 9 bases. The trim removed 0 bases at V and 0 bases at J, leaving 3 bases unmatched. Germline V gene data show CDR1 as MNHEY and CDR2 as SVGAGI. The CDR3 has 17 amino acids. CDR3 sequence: CASSYSGTGISNQPQHF. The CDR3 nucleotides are TGTGCCAGCAGTTACTCTGGGACAGGGATTAGCAATCAGCCCCAGCATTTT.

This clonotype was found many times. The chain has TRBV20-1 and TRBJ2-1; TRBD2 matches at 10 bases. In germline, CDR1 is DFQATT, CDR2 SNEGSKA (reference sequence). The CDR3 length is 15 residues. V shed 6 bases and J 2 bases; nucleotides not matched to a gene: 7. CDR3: CSAPPGLATYNEQFF. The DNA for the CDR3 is TGCAGTGCCCCCCCGGGACTAGCGACCTACAATGAGCAGTTCTTC.

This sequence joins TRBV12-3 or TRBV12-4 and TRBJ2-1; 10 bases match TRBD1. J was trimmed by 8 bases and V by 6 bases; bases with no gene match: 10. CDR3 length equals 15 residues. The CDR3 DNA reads TGTGCCAGCAGGATCGACAGGGGGCCCCGCCATGAGCAGTTCTTC. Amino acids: CASRIDRGPRHEQFF.

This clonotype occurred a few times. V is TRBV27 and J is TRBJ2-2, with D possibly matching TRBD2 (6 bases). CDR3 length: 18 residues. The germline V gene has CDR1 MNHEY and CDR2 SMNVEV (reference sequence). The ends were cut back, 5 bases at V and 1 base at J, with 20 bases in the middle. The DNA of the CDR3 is TGTGCCAGCAGTCGCCTCCCGGGGGAACTCGTGAACACCGGGGAGCTGTTTTTT. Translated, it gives CASSRLPGELVNTGELFF.

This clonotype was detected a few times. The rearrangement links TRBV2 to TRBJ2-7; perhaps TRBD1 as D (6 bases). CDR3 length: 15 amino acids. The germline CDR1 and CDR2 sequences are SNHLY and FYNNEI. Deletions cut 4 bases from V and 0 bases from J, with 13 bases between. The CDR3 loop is CASSGDNRSSYEQYF. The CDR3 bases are TGTGCCAGCAGTGGGGACAATCGGAGCTCCTACGAGCAGTACTTC.

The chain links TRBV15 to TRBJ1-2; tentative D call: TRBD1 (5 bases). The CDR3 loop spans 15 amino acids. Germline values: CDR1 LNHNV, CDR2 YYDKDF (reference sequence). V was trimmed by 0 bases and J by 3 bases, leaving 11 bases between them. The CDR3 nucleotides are TGTGCCACCAGCAGAGATCGAAAAGGGGACTATGGCTACACCTTC. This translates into CATSRDRKGDYGYTF. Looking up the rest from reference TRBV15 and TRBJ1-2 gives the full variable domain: DAMVIQNPRYQVTQFGKPVTLSCSQTLNHNVMYWYQQKSSQAPKLLFHYYDKDFNNEADTPDNFQSRRPNTSFCFLDIRSPGLGDTAMYLCATSRDRKGDYGYTFGSGTRLTVV.

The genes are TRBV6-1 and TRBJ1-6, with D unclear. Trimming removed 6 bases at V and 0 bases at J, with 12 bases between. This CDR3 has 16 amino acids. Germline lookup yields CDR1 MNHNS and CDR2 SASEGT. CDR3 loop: CASSRPRSSYNSPLHF. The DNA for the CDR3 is TGTGCCAGCAGCAGACCACGCAGCTCCTATAATTCACCCCTCCACTTT.

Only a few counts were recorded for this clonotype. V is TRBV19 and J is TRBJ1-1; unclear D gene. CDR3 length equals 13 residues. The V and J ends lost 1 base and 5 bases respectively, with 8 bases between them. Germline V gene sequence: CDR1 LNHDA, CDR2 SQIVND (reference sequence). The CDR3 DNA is TGTGCCAGTAGTATAGCGGGGTTGACTGAAGCTTTCTTT. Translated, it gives CASSIAGLTEAFF. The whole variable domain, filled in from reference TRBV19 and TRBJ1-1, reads DGGITQSPKYLFRKEGQNVTLSCEQNLNHDAMYWYRQDPGQGLRLIYYSQIVNDFQKGDIAEGYSVSREKKESFPLTVTSAQKNPTAFYLCASSIAGLTEAFFGQGTRLTVV.

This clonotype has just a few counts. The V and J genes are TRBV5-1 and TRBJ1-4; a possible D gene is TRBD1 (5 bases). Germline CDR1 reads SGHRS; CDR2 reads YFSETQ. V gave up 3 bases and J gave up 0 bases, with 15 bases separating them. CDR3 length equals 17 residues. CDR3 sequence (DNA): TGCGCCAGCAGCTGGTCGGGCAGGGTACCAACTAATGAAAAACTGTTTTTT. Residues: CASSWSGRVPTNEKLFF.

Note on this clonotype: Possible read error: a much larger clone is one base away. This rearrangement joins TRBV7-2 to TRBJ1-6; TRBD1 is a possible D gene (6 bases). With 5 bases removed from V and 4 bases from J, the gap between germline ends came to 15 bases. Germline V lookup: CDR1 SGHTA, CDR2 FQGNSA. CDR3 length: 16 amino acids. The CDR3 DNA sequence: TGTGCCAGCAGCAGAACCGGACAGTTTTATAATTCACCCCTCCACTTT. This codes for CASSRTGQFYNSPLHF. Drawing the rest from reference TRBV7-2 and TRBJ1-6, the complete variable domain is GAGVSQSPSNKVTEKGKDVELRCDPISGHTALYWYRQSLGQGLEFLIYFQGNSAPDKSGLPSDRFSAERTGGSVSTLTIQRTQQEDSAVYLCASSRTGQFYNSPLHFGNGTRLTVT.

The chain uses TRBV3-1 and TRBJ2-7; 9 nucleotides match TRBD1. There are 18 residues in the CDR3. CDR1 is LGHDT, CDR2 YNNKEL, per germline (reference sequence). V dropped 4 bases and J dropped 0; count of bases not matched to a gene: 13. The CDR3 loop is CASSRNPGQGLRSYEQYF. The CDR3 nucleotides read TGTGCCAGCAGCCGCAATCCGGGACAGGGCCTCCGCTCCTACGAGCAGTACTTC.

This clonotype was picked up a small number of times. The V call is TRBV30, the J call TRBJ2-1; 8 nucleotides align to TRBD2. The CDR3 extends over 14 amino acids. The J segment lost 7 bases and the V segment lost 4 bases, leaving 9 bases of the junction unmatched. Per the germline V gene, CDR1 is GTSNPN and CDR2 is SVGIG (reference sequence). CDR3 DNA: TGTGCCTGGACAAGGGCGGGAGGTTGGAATGAGCAGTTCTTC. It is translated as CAWTRAGGWNEQFF. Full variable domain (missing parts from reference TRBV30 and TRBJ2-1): SQTIHQWPATLVQPVGSPLSLECTVEGTSNPNLYWYRQAAGRGLQLLFYSVGIGQISSEVPQNLSASRPQDRQFILSSKKLLLSDSGFYLCAWTRAGGWNEQFFGPGTRLTVL.

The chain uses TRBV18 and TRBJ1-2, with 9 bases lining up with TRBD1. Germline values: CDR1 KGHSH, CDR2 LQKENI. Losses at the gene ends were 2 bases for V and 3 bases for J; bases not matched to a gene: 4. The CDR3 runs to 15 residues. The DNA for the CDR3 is TGTGCCAGCTCACCATGGGACAGGGACGACTATGGCTACACCTTC. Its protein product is CASSPWDRDDYGYTF.

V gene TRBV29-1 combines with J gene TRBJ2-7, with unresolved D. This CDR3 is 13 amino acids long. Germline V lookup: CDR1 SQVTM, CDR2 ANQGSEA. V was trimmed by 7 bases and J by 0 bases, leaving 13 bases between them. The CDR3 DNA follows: TGCAGCGCCCAACGCGAAAGCTCCTACGAGCAGTACTTC. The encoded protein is CSAQRESSYEQYF.

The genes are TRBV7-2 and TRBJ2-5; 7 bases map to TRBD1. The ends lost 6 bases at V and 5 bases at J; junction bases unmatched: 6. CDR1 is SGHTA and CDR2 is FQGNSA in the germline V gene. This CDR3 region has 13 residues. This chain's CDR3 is CASSLTGMETQYF. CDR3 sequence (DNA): TGTGCCAGCAGTCTGACAGGGATGGAGACCCAGTACTTC.